The T cell receptor beta chain described here comes from a study of identical twins. J was trimmed by 12 bases and V by 0 bases; bases with no gene match: 12. Germline V gives CDR1 LGHNA, CDR2 YSLEER. The CDR3 is made up of 17 amino acids. TCRdb processed the 5' RACE reads anew with MiXCR; each CDR3 protein has one entry. The table lists 450,000 or so distinct CDR3 sequences, approximately 15% of them singletons. Separately, the same data were catalogued under a study of yellow fever vaccine responses in identical twins. This second study notes: The authors reported partly convergent, partly personalized vaccine responses in identical twins.

Sequencing was carried out using CD4+ T cells sorted from blood. The receptor's source is a woman aged 18 to 35 in good health. The chain has TRBV4-3 and TRBJ2-1, with 12 bases aligning to TRBD2. The CDR3 nucleotides read TGCGCCAGCAGCCAAGAAGTATGGTCTAGCGGGAGGGACACGCAGTTCTTC. Residues: CASSQEVWSSGRDTQFF.